A selection of T cell receptor beta chains follows, all from one sample in a study of human T cells and chemical hapten exposure. TCRdb reprocessed the reads via MiXCR and lists one record per CDR3 protein. The data hold about 120,000 distinct CDR3 sequences, with over 6.5% observed a single time. Sequencing was done on a sample of whole blood. The receptor source for this set is a human donor in good health. Some clones in this sample may be carry-over from other donors' samples. Both conserved end residues are part of each CDR3.

cdr3_aa cdr3_length j_call v_call
CASRTPTSLAYEQYF 15 TRBJ2-7 TRBV10-2
CASTSGTDTQYF 12 TRBJ2-3 TRBV19
CAIVGGTRSNYGYTF 15 TRBJ1-2 TRBV7-9
CASSLTGLFNYGYTF 15 TRBJ1-2 TRBV11-2
CASSLSNLSPLDTQYF 16 TRBJ2-3 TRBV7-3
CASSPGTGVSYEQYF 15 TRBJ2-7 TRBV18
CASTGQKNTEAFF 13 TRBJ1-1 TRBV6-5
CASSPSPRVSGGYEQYF 17 TRBJ2-7 TRBV14
CASSTRGDWEQYF 13 TRBJ2-7 TRBV27
CASSLFGGRYSNQPQHF 17 TRBJ1-5 TRBV7-2
CASTLGGPFAEETQYF 16 TRBJ2-5 TRBV12-3/TRBV12-4
CASSLIGLGYTF 12 TRBJ1-2 TRBV12-3/TRBV12-4
CASSQAGTGMYEQYF 15 TRBJ2-7 TRBV4-2
CSVVVGTQNTEAFF 14 TRBJ1-1 TRBV29-1
CASSLTGVWSSYNEQFF 17 TRBJ2-1 TRBV5-1
CASSQERRPDEKLFF 15 TRBJ1-4 TRBV3-1
CASHTGYNEQFF 12 TRBJ2-1 TRBV6-1
CASSQEGRRTSTDTQYF 17 TRBJ2-3 TRBV14
CSASSGLRTEAFF 13 TRBJ1-1 TRBV20-1
CASSLQGPSTDTQYF 15 TRBJ2-3 TRBV7-9
CASRDRGQTYEQYF 14 TRBJ2-7 TRBV28
CASSLGSHQPQHF 13 TRBJ1-5 TRBV12-3/TRBV12-4
CASSLGPRSSNTEAFF 16 TRBJ1-1 TRBV5-1
CASSFPEGAFF 11 TRBJ1-1 TRBV13
CASSTAGGDGYTF 13 TRBJ1-2 TRBV5-1
CASSVTASRYNEQFF 15 TRBJ2-1 TRBV19
CAISLGQGESLYNEQFF 17 TRBJ2-1 TRBV10-3
CASSPLGLRYEQYF 14 TRBJ2-7 TRBV12-3/TRBV12-4
CASSPSQPGVTGELFF 16 TRBJ2-2 TRBV12-3/TRBV12-4
CASSGLAGSDEQFF 14 TRBJ2-1 TRBV27
CASREQGTRHLPLSEDSYNEQFF 23 TRBJ2-1 TRBV7-3
CSVERLAGSRGEQYF 15 TRBJ2-7 TRBV29-1
CASGLWPNTGELFF 14 TRBJ2-2 TRBV12-5
CASSEPGTKNIQYF 14 TRBJ2-4 TRBV6-1
CASSSSGVIHNEQFF 15 TRBJ2-1 TRBV7-9
CASSLDRLAANTGELFF 17 TRBJ2-2 TRBV11-2
CAGSSRGGRTYEQYF 15 TRBJ2-7 TRBV7-2
CASSRRLAGSSYEQYF 16 TRBJ2-7 TRBV9
CASSLVGAHEAFF 13 TRBJ1-1 TRBV7-9
CSATQGAENTEAFF 14 TRBJ1-1 TRBV20-1
CASSLGVQRNTEAFF 15 TRBJ1-1 TRBV11-2
CASSTSGPAEGHEQFF 16 TRBJ2-1 TRBV21-1